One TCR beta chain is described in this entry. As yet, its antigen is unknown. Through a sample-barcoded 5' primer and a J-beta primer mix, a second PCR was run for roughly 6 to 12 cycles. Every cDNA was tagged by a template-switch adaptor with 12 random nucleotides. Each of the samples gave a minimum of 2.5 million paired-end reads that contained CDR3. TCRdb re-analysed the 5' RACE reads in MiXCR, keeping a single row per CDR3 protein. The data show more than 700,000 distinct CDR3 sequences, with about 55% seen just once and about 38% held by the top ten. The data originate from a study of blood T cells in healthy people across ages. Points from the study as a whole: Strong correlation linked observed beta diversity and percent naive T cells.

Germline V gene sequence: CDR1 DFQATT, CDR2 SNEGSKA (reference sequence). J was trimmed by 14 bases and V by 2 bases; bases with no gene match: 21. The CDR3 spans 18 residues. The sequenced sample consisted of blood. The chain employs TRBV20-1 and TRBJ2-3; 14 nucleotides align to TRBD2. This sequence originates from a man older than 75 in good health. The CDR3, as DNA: TGCAGTGCTAGACCGGGACTAGCGGGAGTAGTGGGGCACAGATACGCGTATTTT. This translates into CSARPGLAGVVGHRYAYF.